This TCR beta chain was obtained from a study of T cell responses to AZD1222 COVID-19 vaccine (dated by TCRdb to the early 2020s). Regarding the research as a whole: Because spike-specific TCR depth and breadth did not differ between the two schedules, AZD1222 recipients who got a second dose at roughly 4 weeks were pooled with those who got a second dose at roughly 12 weeks. A total of about 230 trial participants underwent TCR sequencing, of whom approximately 210 received two doses of AZD1222 and 26 received two doses of the MenACWY control vaccine. Trial participants were enrolled into age subgroups of 18-55, 56-69 and 70-plus years, which contained about 160, 30 and 59 TCR-sequenced participants, respectively. General conclusions and limits of the study: After two AZD1222 doses, both the breadth and the depth of spike-specific TCRs were significantly higher than at day 0 and than in MenACWY recipients. Participants were mostly white British, with more females than males. The authors suggested clonal diversity may have been underestimated. Because no day 14 peak-response samples were available, the repertoires could be characterized only after the peak T cell response. The 56-69-year group was small, and its depth increase did not reach significance, likely because of low power. Nearly half of unique spike-specific TCRs reportedly recognized epitopes outside regions mutated in the B.1.351 and B.1.1.7 variants. Conclusions about previously exposed vaccinees are limited, since just a handful of AZD1222 recipients were seropositive for SARS-CoV-2 at baseline. The whole spike protein was spanned by vaccine-associated CD4 TCRs, and dominant responses were seen in regions 160-218 and 743-854.

The CDR3 regions of human TCRbeta chains were subjected to immunosequencing. Regarding the original processing steps: TCRs in the repertoires were compared against a reference library of SARS-CoV-2-specific TCRs that had been generated with the MIRA antigen-specificity platform. Breadth meant the fraction of unique TCRs that were SARS-CoV-2-associated, whereas depth meant the fraction of total T cells that were SARS-CoV-2-associated. Using the MIRA data, each spike-specific TCR was assigned both to the spike region to which the TCR was reactive and to a CD4 or CD8 class. Log10-transformed breadth and depth values were compared by one-way ANOVA with Sidak's multiple comparisons tests. In TCRdb, the immuneACCESS table is reduced to in-frame sequences with V and J assigned. These tables do not hold every clone; where another copy was compared, an unresolved V gene accounts for under half, and the others remain unexplained. The DNA was the basis for D and trimming; V, J and clone size are from that table. Within this sample are about 200,000 clones, with 88% of them counted one time only. Around 7.9% of the sample lies in the top ten.

Between the V and J ends, shortened by 7 bases and 7 bases respectively, the junction contains 22 bases. CDR1 is given as ENHRY and CDR2 as SYGVKD, both from the germline V gene. Inclusive of the bounding cysteine and phenylalanine, the CDR3 is 15 residues long. Only the CDR3 region is kept as DNA, spanning 45 bases read in frame from base 1. In the case of this clone: The target of this receptor is not known. Base quality data are lacking; no much larger clone is found one base away.

The time point label corresponds to: baseline before first vaccination. Vaccinee samples were obtained from the UK trials COV001 and COV002, which included a single-blind randomized controlled phase 2/3 trial of AZD1222 (ChAdOx1 nCoV-19) in healthy adults. Trial participant PBMC samples were collected at day 0 and day 28 after the second dose for TCRbeta chain sequencing. Material: peripheral blood, obtained on day 0 of AZD1222 vaccination. The V and J genes are TRBV10-3 and TRBJ1-1, and the D gene may be TRBD1, 5 bases matching. This receptor was obtained from an adult in good health. The nucleotide sequence is TGTGCCATCAAACCAGGGAAAGGCCCGAGTATTGAAGCTTTCTTT. Its amino acids are CAIKPGKGPSIEAFF.